The rows below give T cell receptor beta chains drawn from one sample of a study of T cells in Graves' hyperthyroidism and ophthalmopathy. TCRdb passed the multiplex PCR reads through MiXCR, listing each CDR3 protein once. The repertoire holds 500,000 to 650,000 distinct CDR3 sequences, with around 15% as singletons. The source material was blood. These receptor sequences come from a woman in her 40s with Graves' hyperthyroidism. CDR3s include the opening cysteine and the closing phenylalanine or tryptophan. The D gene is left open where the match is weak. Size tells how often a clone was seen (once, few, many) or the class of an expanded clone, and some rows leave it out.

>TRBD1|TRBJ2-1|NA|TRBV10-2
CASYPGQGANEQFF
TGCGCCAGCTACCCGGGACAGGGTGCCAATGAGCAGTTCTTC
>TRBD1|TRBJ2-2|many|TRBV29-1
CSVGTGDANTGELFF
TGCAGCGTGGGGACAGGGGACGCGAACACCGGGGAGCTGTTTTTT
>TRBD2|TRBJ2-1|many|TRBV29-1
CSVDVSGMVGEQFF
TGCAGCGTTGATGTTAGCGGGATGGTTGGTGAGCAGTTCTTC
>NA|TRBJ2-7|few|TRBV27
CASSLFGQLEQYF
TGTGCCAGCAGTTTATTCGGCCAATTAGAGCAGTACTTC
>TRBD2|TRBJ2-2|NA|TRBV9
CASTPSGANTGELFF
TGTGCCAGCACCCCTAGCGGCGCGAACACCGGGGAGCTGTTTTTT
>TRBD2|TRBJ2-7|many|TRBV2
CASSEKGTSSLRQYF
TGTGCCAGCAGTGAAAAGGGGACTAGCTCCCTTAGGCAGTACTTC
>TRBD2|TRBJ2-1|NA|TRBV28
CASIAGTSGPSGEQFF
TGTGCCAGCATTGCCGGGACTAGCGGGCCCTCGGGGGAGCAGTTCTTC
>TRBD1|TRBJ1-5|many|TRBV13
CASSLGRGRGQPQHF
TGTGCCAGCAGCTTAGGCCGTGGCAGGGGGCAGCCCCAGCATTTT
>TRBD2|TRBJ2-7|many|TRBV6-1
CASSTGTSGAEQYF
TGTGCCAGCAGCACCGGGACTAGTGGGGCCGAGCAGTACTTC
>TRBD2|TRBJ2-3|many|TRBV28
CASSLHASGRFRTDTQYF
TGTGCCAGCAGTCTTCACGCTAGCGGGAGATTTAGAACAGATACGCAGTATTTT
>TRBD1|TRBJ1-2|many|TRBV2
CASSTGDYGYTF
TGTGCCAGCAGCACAGGGGACTATGGCTACACCTTC
>TRBD2|TRBJ2-1|once|TRBV10-3
CAISTGTSGSNEQFF
TGTGCCATCAGTACCGGGACTAGCGGCTCCAATGAGCAGTTCTTC
>TRBD1|TRBJ1-3|NA|TRBV3-1
CASQTGGSGNTIYF
TGTGCCAGCCAGACAGGGGGCAGTGGAAACACCATATATTTT
>NA|TRBJ2-1|NA|TRBV20-1
CSAPPPGGGRNEQFF
TGCAGTGCTCCTCCCCCCGGGGGAGGTAGGAATGAGCAGTTCTTC
>NA|TRBJ2-7|many|TRBV6-1
CASRHDSNNYEQYF
TGTGCCAGCAGACACGACAGTAACAACTACGAGCAGTACTTC
>NA|TRBJ2-1|many|TRBV30
CAWSVGSIEQFF
TGTGCCTGGAGTGTCGGGAGTATTGAGCAGTTCTTC
>TRBD2|TRBJ2-7|NA|TRBV7-8
CASSLGGTSSHEQYF
TGTGCCAGCAGCTTGGGGGGGACCTCTTCACACGAGCAGTACTTC
>TRBD1|TRBJ2-7|few|TRBV30
CAWSPGQGSYEQYF
TGTGCCTGGAGTCCGGGACAGGGTAGCTACGAGCAGTACTTC
>TRBD1|TRBJ1-5|once|TRBV28
CASSLNRGQGQPQHF
TGTGCCAGCAGTTTAAACAGGGGGCAGGGACAGCCCCAGCATTTT
>TRBD2|TRBJ2-5|NA|TRBV28
CASRLGGETQYF
TGTGCCAGCCGCCTCGGGGGGGAGACCCAGTACTTC
>TRBD2|TRBJ2-3|many|TRBV7-3
CASSVSGTSGDTQYF
TGTGCCAGCAGCGTGTCCGGGACTAGCGGTGATACGCAGTATTTT
>NA|TRBJ2-1|many|TRBV5-8
CASSLMVLNEQFF
TGTGCCAGCAGCTTGATGGTCTTGAATGAGCAGTTCTTC
>TRBD1|TRBJ2-3|NA|TRBV3-1
CASSQAGQTDTQYF
TGTGCCAGCAGCCAAGCGGGACAGACAGATACGCAGTATTTT
>NA|TRBJ2-7|many|TRBV7-8
CASSRRDMTHEQYF
TGTGCCAGCAGCCGTCGGGATATGACCCACGAGCAGTACTTC
>NA|TRBJ1-5|many|TRBV28
CASKRGTFNQPQHF
TGTGCCAGCAAACGAGGGACTTTCAATCAGCCCCAGCATTTT
>TRBD2|TRBJ2-5|many|TRBV20-1
CSARDFSASGQETQYF
TGCAGTGCTAGAGATTTTTCCGCTAGCGGGCAAGAGACCCAGTACTTC
>NA|TRBJ2-5|many|TRBV11-3
CASSPPGRQETQYF
TGTGCCAGCAGCCCCCCCGGTCGACAAGAGACCCAGTACTTC
>TRBD2|TRBJ2-1|few|TRBV30
CGVGGGRYPYNEQFF
TGTGGGGTCGGAGGCGGGAGGTACCCCTACAATGAGCAGTTCTTC
>TRBD1|TRBJ1-6|many|TRBV12-3/TRBV12-4
CASSPRQGNNSPLHF
TGTGCCAGCAGTCCCCGACAGGGGAACAATTCACCCCTCCACTTT
>NA|TRBJ2-3|NA|TRBV7-6
CASFSGLARTTDTQYF
TGTGCCAGCTTTTCTGGGCTAGCAAGGACCACAGATACGCAGTATTTT
>TRBD1|TRBJ1-5|many|TRBV2
CASSWGQGSNQPQHF
TGTGCCAGCAGTTGGGGACAGGGGAGCAATCAGCCCCAGCATTTT
>NA|TRBJ2-7|NA|TRBV20-1
CSARAPGRRVYEQYF
TGCAGTGCTAGAGCCCCCGGGCGGCGGGTTTACGAGCAGTACTTC
>NA|TRBJ1-1|many|TRBV7-6
CASSLNRAENTEAFF
TGTGCCAGCAGCTTAAACAGGGCAGAGAACACTGAAGCTTTCTTT
>TRBD1|TRBJ1-6|NA|TRBV7-9
CASSSDRDSSPLHF
TGTGCCAGCAGCTCTGACAGGGACAGTTCACCCCTCCACTTT
>NA|TRBJ2-5|NA|TRBV20-1
CSALDRSIHF
TGCAGTGCTCTTGACAGGAGTATACACTTC
>NA|TRBJ1-1|NA|TRBV25-1
CASSGGPGTEAFF
TGTGCCAGCAGTGGGGGACCGGGAACTGAAGCTTTCTTT
>TRBD1|TRBJ2-7|NA|TRBV20-1
CSAKKTGGKVAYEQYF
TGCAGTGCAAAAAAGACAGGGGGCAAAGTCGCCTACGAGCAGTACTTC
>NA|TRBJ2-1|few|TRBV3-1
CASSPQGREQFF
TGTGCCAGCAGCCCCCAGGGAAGAGAGCAGTTCTTC
>TRBD2|TRBJ2-1|many|TRBV7-9
CASSFVSGRIGNEQFF
TGTGCCAGCAGCTTCGTGAGCGGGAGAATAGGCAATGAGCAGTTCTTC
>NA|TRBJ2-7|many|TRBV6-1
CASGKGEGEPSYEQYF
TGTGCCAGTGGTAAGGGAGAGGGCGAACCCTCCTACGAGCAGTACTTC
>TRBD1|TRBJ2-1|few|TRBV15
CATSPHHVLTGGNEQFF
TGTGCCACCAGCCCACATCACGTCCTGACAGGGGGCAATGAGCAGTTCTTC
>NA|TRBJ1-5|NA|TRBV19
CASSEPYDNQPQHF
TGTGCCAGTAGTGAACCATACGACAATCAGCCCCAGCATTTT
>NA|TRBJ1-1|many|TRBV3-1
CASSQDLRLTNTEAFF
TGTGCCAGCAGCCAAGATCTGCGACTCACGAACACTGAAGCTTTCTTT
>NA|TRBJ2-2|many|TRBV28
CASSLLGGDTGELFF
TGTGCCAGCAGTTTACTGGGGGGCGACACCGGGGAGCTGTTTTTT
>TRBD1|TRBJ2-7|many|TRBV18
CASSSTVGTGAYEQYF
TGTGCCAGCTCATCGACAGTAGGGACAGGAGCCTACGAGCAGTACTTC